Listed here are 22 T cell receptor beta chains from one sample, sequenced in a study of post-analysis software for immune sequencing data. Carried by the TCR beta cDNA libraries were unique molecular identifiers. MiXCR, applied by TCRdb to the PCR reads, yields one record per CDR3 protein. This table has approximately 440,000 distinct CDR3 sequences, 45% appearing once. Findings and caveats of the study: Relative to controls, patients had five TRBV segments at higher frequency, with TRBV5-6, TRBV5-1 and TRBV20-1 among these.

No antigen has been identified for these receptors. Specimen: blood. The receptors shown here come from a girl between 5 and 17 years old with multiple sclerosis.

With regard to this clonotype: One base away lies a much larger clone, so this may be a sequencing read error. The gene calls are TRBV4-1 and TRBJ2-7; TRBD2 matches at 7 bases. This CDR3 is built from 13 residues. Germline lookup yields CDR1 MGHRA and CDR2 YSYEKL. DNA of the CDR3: TGCGCCGGCAGCCAAGCGGGGAACTACGAGCAGTACTTC. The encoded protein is CAGSQAGNYEQYF.

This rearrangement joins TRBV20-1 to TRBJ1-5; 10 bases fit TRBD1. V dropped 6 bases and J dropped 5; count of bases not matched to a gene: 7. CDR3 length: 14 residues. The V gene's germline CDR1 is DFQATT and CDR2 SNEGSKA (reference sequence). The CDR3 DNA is TGCAGTGCCCCAGAGGGGACAGGGGATCAGCCCCAGCATTTT. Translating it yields CSAPEGTGDQPQHF.

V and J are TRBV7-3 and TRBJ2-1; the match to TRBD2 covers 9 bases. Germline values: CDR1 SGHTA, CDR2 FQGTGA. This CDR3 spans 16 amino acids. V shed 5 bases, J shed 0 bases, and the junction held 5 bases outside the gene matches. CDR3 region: CASSTTSGRSYNEQFF. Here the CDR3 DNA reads TGTGCCAGCAGCACGACTAGCGGACGCTCCTACAATGAGCAGTTCTTC.

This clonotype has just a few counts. The CDR3: CASSLARAGEQFF. In DNA form, the CDR3 reads TGTGCCAGCAGCTTAGCTCGAGCCGGTGAGCAGTTCTTC. This chain connects TRBV11-2 to TRBJ2-1; D is undetermined. CDR3 length equals 13 residues. Trimming removed 1 base from V and 9 bases from J, with 10 bases in between. Germline CDR1 is SGHAT and CDR2 is FQNNGV.

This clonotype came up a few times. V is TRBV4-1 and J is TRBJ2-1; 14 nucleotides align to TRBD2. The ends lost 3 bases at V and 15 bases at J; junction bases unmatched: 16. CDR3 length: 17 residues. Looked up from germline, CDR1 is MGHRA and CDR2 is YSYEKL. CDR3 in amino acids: CASSQPGTSGSGSMRFF. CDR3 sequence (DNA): TGCGCCAGCAGCCAGCCCGGGACTAGCGGGAGTGGGAGCATGCGGTTCTTC.

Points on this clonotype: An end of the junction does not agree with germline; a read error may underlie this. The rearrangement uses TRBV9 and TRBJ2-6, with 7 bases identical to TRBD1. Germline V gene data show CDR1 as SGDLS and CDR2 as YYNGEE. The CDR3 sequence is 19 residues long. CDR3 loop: CASSVGHRGPLSGASVLTF. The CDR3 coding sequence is TGTGCCAGCAGCGTAGGGCACAGGGGACCCCTCTCTGGGGCCAGCGTCCTGACTTTC.

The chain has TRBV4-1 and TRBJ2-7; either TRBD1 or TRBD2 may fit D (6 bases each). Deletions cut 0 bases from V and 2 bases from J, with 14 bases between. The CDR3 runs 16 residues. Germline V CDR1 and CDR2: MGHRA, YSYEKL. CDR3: CASSQDQGTSPYEQYF. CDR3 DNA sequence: TGCGCCAGCAGCCAAGATCAGGGGACTTCTCCCTACGAGCAGTACTTC.

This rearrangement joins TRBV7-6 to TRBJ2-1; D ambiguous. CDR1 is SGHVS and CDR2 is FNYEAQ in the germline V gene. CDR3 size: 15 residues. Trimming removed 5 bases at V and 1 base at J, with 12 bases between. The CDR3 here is CASSLDGRSYNEQFF. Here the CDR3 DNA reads TGTGCCAGCAGCCTCGACGGCCGTTCCTACAATGAGCAGTTCTTC.

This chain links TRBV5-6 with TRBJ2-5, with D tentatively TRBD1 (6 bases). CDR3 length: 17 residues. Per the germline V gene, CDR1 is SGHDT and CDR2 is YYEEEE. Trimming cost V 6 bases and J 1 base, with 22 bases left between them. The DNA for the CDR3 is TGTGCCAGCAACTCTGATTGGGACACCCGCGCCCAAGAGACCCAGTACTTC. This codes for CASNSDWDTRAQETQYF.

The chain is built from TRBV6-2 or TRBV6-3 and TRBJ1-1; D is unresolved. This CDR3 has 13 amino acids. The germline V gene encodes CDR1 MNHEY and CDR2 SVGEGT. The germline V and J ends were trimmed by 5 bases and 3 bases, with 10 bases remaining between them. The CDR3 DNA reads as TGTGCCAGCAGTGTTGACACCTACACTGAAGCTTTCTTT. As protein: CASSVDTYTEAFF.

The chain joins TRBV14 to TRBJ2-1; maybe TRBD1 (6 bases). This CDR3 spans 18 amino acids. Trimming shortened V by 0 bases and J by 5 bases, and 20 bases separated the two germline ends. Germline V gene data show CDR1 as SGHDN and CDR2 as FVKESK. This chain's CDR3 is CASSQDVWTALTDNEQFF. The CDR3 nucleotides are TGTGCCAGCAGCCAAGATGTTTGGACAGCCCTCACAGACAATGAGCAGTTCTTC.

CDR3 nucleotides: TGTGCCAGCAGCTTAGGGGGGGACCCAAGCTCCTACGAGCAGTACTTC. This codes for CASSLGGDPSSYEQYF. The V call is TRBV11-3, the J call TRBJ2-7; tentative D call: TRBD2 (6 bases). The CDR3 has 16 amino acids. Trimming shortened V by 1 base and J by 0 bases, and 13 bases separated the two germline ends. From germline, CDR1 is SGHNT and CDR2 YENEEA.

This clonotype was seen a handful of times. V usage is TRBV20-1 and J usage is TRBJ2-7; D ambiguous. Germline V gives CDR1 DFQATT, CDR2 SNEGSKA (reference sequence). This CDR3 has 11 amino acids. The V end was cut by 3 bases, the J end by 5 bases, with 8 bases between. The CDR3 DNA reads TGCAGTGCTAGTACCCGTGACGAGCAGTACTTC. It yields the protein CSASTRDEQYF.

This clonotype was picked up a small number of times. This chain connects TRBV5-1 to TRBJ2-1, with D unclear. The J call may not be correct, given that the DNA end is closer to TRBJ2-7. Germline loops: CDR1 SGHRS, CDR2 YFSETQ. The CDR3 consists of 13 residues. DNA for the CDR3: TGCGCCAGCAGTCCTGCTGTCCTCAATGAGCAGTACTTC. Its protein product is CASSPAVLNEQYF.

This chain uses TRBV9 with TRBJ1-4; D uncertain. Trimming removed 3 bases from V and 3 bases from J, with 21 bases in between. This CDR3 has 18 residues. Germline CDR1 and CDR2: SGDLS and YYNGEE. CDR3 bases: TGTGCCAGCAGCGCAGGTCAAGGACTGGGGAGTCCTAATGAAAAACTGTTTTTT. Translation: CASSAGQGLGSPNEKLFF. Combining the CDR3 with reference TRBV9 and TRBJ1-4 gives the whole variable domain DSGVTQTPKHLITATGQRVTLRCSPRSGDLSVYWYQQSLDQGLQFLIQYYNGEERAKGNILERFSAQQFPDLHSELNLSSLELGDSALYFCASSAGQGLGSPNEKLFFGSGTQLSVL.

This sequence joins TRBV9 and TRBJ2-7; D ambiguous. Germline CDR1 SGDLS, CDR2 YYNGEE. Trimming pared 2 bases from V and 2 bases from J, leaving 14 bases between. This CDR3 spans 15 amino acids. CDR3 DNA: TGTGCCAGCAGCGTCAATTTCGGGTCCCCCTACGAGCAGTACTTC. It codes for CASSVNFGSPYEQYF. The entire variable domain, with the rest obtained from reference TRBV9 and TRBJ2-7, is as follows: DSGVTQTPKHLITATGQRVTLRCSPRSGDLSVYWYQQSLDQGLQFLIQYYNGEERAKGNILERFSAQQFPDLHSELNLSSLELGDSALYFCASSVNFGSPYEQYFGPGTRLTVT.

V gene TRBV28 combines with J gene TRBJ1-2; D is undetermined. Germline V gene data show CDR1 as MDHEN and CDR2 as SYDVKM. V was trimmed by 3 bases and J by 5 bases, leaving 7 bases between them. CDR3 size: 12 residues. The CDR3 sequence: CASSLGPYGYTF. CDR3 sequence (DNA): TGTGCCAGCAGTTTGGGCCCGTATGGCTACACCTTC.

The CDR3 DNA reads as TGTGCCAGCTCACCACCTGGCAGGGGCTTTGAGCAGTACTTC. Residues: CASSPPGRGFEQYF. The chain recombines TRBV18 with TRBJ2-7, with D tentatively TRBD1 (6 bases). The V gene lost 0 bases and the J gene lost 7 bases, with 13 bases spanning the gap. The CDR3 runs 14 residues. The germline V gene has CDR1 KGHSH and CDR2 LQKENI. The full variable domain, completed using reference TRBV18 and TRBJ2-7, is NAGVMQNPRHLVRRRGQEARLRCSPMKGHSHVYWYRQLPEEGLKFMVYLQKENIIDESGMPKERFSAEFPKEGPSILRIQQVVRGDSAAYFCASSPPGRGFEQYFGPGTRLTVT.

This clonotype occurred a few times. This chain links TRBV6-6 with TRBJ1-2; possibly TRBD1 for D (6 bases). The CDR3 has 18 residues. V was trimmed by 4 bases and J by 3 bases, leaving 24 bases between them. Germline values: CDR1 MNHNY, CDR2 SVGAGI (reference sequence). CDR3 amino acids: CASSFNSDSFDQHYGYTF. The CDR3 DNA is TGTGCCAGCAGTTTCAATTCGGACAGTTTCGATCAACACTATGGCTACACCTTC.

The CDR3, as DNA: TGTGCCAGCAGTGCCCCGTTGGGAGCAGGGGGCAACTATGGCTACACCTTC. It yields the protein CASSAPLGAGGNYGYTF. The chain employs TRBV25-1 and TRBJ1-2, with 8 bases lining up with TRBD1. V shed 4 bases, J shed 2 bases, and the junction held 12 bases outside the gene matches. From germline, CDR1 is MGHDK and CDR2 SYGVNS. The CDR3 totals 17 residues.

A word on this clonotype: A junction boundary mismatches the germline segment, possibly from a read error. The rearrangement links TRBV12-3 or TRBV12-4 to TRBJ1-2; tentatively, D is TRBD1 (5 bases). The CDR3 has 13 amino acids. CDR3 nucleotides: TGTGCCGGCAGTTTGGGGCAGATTATTGGCTACACCTTC. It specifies CAGSLGQIIGYTF.

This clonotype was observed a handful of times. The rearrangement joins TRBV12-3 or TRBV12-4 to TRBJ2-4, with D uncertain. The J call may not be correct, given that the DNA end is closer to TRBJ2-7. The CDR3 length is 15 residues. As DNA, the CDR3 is TGTGCCAGCAGTTTAGGCCCGGTAAAGACCTACGAGCAGTACTTC. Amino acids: CASSLGPVKTYEQYF.